This paragraph covers one T cell receptor (beta chain) sequence. Clones were sequenced by immunoSEQ multiplex PCR, and TCRdb holds only the in-frame ones, with some missing. The sample has fewer than 200,000 clones; roughly 90% are singletons. CDR3 length: 16 amino acids. Germline V gene data show CDR1 as MDHEN and CDR2 as SYDVKM. V dropped 5 bases and J dropped 5; count of bases not matched to a gene: 10. The data derive from a study of blood T cell repertoires in COVID-19. The sequenced material came from peripheral blood. J is TRBJ2-2 and V is TRBV28; the match to TRBD2 covers 8 bases. The receptor was isolated from a young man with COVID-19, enrolled during active disease. The CDR3 nucleotides read TGTGCCAGCAGTGGGGTTTCCGGGAGGGGGACCGGGGAGCTGTTTTTT. Translating gives CASSGVSGRGTGELFF. The variable domain in full, completed from reference TRBV28 and TRBJ2-2, reads DVKVTQSSRYLVKRTGEKVFLECVQDMDHENMFWYRQDPGLGLRLIYFSYDVKMKEKGDIPEGYSVSREKKERFSLILESASTNQTSMYLCASSGVSGRGTGELFFGEGSRLTVL.